These 18 T cell receptor beta chains were all obtained from the same sample, sequenced in a study of siplizumab effects on memory and regulatory T cells. Assay used: immunoSEQ multiplex PCR; TCRdb lists only in-frame clones, some missing. The sample shows tens of thousands of clones, 93% of them seen only once. The specimen sequenced was CD8+ T cells sorted from blood. Receptors were obtained from a human donor in good health.

This clone was recorded once. The chain joins TRBV18 to TRBJ1-5; D unclear. V gave up 3 bases and J gave up 4 bases, with 7 bases separating them. In germline, CDR1 is KGHSH, CDR2 LQKENI. This CDR3 contains 13 residues. The CDR3 region has the DNA TGTGCCAGCTCACCCCAGCCAAATCAGCCCCAGCATTTT. It codes for CASSPQPNQPQHF. The whole variable domain, remainder taken from reference TRBV18 and TRBJ1-5, is NAGVMQNPRHLVRRRGQEARLRCSPMKGHSHVYWYRQLPEEGLKFMVYLQKENIIDESGMPKERFSAEFPKEGPSILRIQQVVRGDSAAYFCASSPQPNQPQHFGDGTRLSIL.

The rearrangement joins TRBV4-1 to TRBJ1-1, with D perhaps TRBD1 (5 bases). The germline V gene encodes CDR1 MGHRA and CDR2 YSYEKL. The CDR3 is 14 residues long. Trimming stripped 4 bases from V and 3 bases from J, with 12 bases between. The CDR3 nucleotides read TGCGCCAGCAGCCGCCCGAGGGGCGACACTGAAGCTTTCTTT. Translation: CASSRPRGDTEAFF.

Notes on this clone: Other DNA sequences in this sample translate to the same CDR3. This chain connects TRBV7-9 to TRBJ2-6; the D is unclear. This CDR3 comprises 15 residues. Germline assignment: CDR1 SEHNR and CDR2 FQNEAQ (reference sequence). Trimming pared 1 base from V and 0 bases from J, leaving 4 bases between. The CDR3 nucleotides are TGTGCCAGCAGCTTAGGAAGCTCTGGGGCCAACGTCCTGACTTTC. It codes for CASSLGSSGANVLTF.

The count of this clone is one. The chain couples TRBV13 to TRBJ2-1, with TRBD2 matching over 10 bases. Germline V gene lookup returns CDR1 PRHDT and CDR2 FYEKMQ (reference sequence). With 7 bases clipped from V and 5 bases from J, the junction kept 8 bases outside the gene matches. The CDR3 spans 15 residues. CDR3 sequence (DNA): TGTGCCAGCACCTTTCGACTAGCGGGTGACAATGAGCAGTTCTTC. It yields the protein CASTFRLAGDNEQFF.

The chain combines TRBV27 with TRBJ1-5, with a tentative D call TRBD1 (6 bases). Germline V gene sequence: CDR1 MNHEY, CDR2 SMNVEV (reference sequence). The germline V and J ends were trimmed by 5 bases and 5 bases, with 19 bases remaining between them. This CDR3 region has 16 residues. The CDR3 loop is CASSKLQGGSDQPQHF. The CDR3 DNA sequence: TGTGCCAGCAGTAAATTACAGGGAGGGTCGGATCAGCCCCAGCATTTT.

The V call is TRBV13, the J call TRBJ2-1; D is possibly TRBD1 or TRBD2 (6 bases each). Germline CDR1 is PRHDT and CDR2 is FYEKMQ (reference sequence). Trimming removed 7 bases at V and 2 bases at J, with 15 bases between. CDR3 size: 15 residues. This CDR3 reads CASIAEGGPYNEQFF. The CDR3 region has the DNA TGTGCCAGCATAGCGGAGGGGGGCCCCTACAATGAGCAGTTCTTC.

This clone has a handful of counts. The rearrangement joins TRBV4-1 to TRBJ1-2; D remains ambiguous. This CDR3 has 14 amino acids. V was clipped by 0 bases and J by 8 bases, with 13 bases between them. From germline, CDR1 is MGHRA and CDR2 YSYEKL. CDR3 region: CASSQDRRTSGYTF. CDR3 sequence (DNA): TGCGCCAGCAGCCAAGATCGCCGGACTTCGGGCTACACCTTC.

The J gene is TRBJ2-2, the V gene TRBV19; tentatively, D is TRBD2 (6 bases). In germline, CDR1 is LNHDA, CDR2 SQIVND (reference sequence). This CDR3 is built from 13 residues. Trimming took 3 bases from V and 7 from J, leaving 9 bases between them. The CDR3 loop reads CASSMGLGGELFF. CDR3 coding DNA: TGTGCCAGTAGTATGGGACTCGGCGGGGAGCTGTTTTTT.

The chain recombines TRBV13 with TRBJ2-3, with 10 bases lining up with TRBD1. This CDR3 contains 15 residues. Germline V gene lookup returns CDR1 PRHDT and CDR2 FYEKMQ (reference sequence). The V segment lost 3 bases and the J segment 3 bases; nucleotides outside the gene matches: 3. The CDR3: CASSFLGQGTDTQYF. The CDR3 bases are TGTGCCAGCAGCTTCTTGGGACAGGGGACAGATACGCAGTATTTT.

This chain connects TRBV25-1 to TRBJ1-6; TRBD1 aligns across 9 bases. The junction had 9 bases not matched to a gene; V was cut back by 10 bases and J by 5 bases. Germline V gene data show CDR1 as MGHDK and CDR2 as SYGVNS. The CDR3 contains 15 residues. In DNA form, the CDR3 reads TGTGCCAACATAGCGAGGACAGGGGATAATTCACCCCTCCACTTT. It specifies CANIARTGDNSPLHF.

The chain couples TRBV9 to TRBJ2-1; a weak D match, TRBD2 (5 bases). Trimming took off 1 base at V and 5 bases at J, with 7 bases between the two ends. CDR3 size: 13 residues. From germline, CDR1 is SGDLS and CDR2 YYNGEE. DNA of the CDR3: TGTGCCAGCAGCGTAAGAGGGAACAATGAGCAGTTCTTC. It codes for CASSVRGNNEQFF.

This rearrangement joins TRBV7-2 to TRBJ2-7; unclear D gene. Germline V gene lookup returns CDR1 SGHTA and CDR2 FQGNSA. The CDR3 contains 13 residues. V was clipped by 2 bases and J by 3 bases, with 8 bases between them. The CDR3 bases are TGTGCCAGCAGCTTACCCGATGACTACGAGCAGTACTTC. Translated: CASSLPDDYEQYF.

The rearrangement uses TRBV6-6 and TRBJ1-1; D unclear. This CDR3 comprises 13 residues. Germline V gene lookup returns CDR1 MNHNY and CDR2 SVGAGI (reference sequence). V was clipped by 6 bases and J by 4 bases, with 12 bases between them. The CDR3 sequence: CASRGDGPTEAFF. CDR3 nucleotide sequence: TGTGCCAGCAGGGGAGATGGGCCCACTGAAGCTTTCTTT.

The chain combines TRBV19 with TRBJ1-2; 9 bases map to TRBD1. J was trimmed by 1 base and V by 7 bases; bases with no gene match: 16. Germline V lookup: CDR1 LNHDA, CDR2 SQIVND (reference sequence). The CDR3 consists of 18 residues. The CDR3 protein is CASTDPEMGTGINYGYTF. For the CDR3, the DNA is TGTGCCAGTACCGACCCCGAGATGGGGACAGGGATTAACTATGGCTACACCTTC.

This chain connects TRBV6-1 to TRBJ2-7, with a tentative D call TRBD2 (6 bases). V lost 6 bases to trimming and J lost 5 bases, with 14 bases between them. From germline, CDR1 is MNHNS and CDR2 SASEGT. This CDR3 spans 13 amino acids. CDR3 coding DNA: TGTGCCAGCAGGGCCCCGGGAGTGGACGAGCAGTACTTC. It is translated as CASRAPGVDEQYF.

This sequence joins TRBV4-3 and TRBJ2-1; TRBD2 matches 11 bases. The CDR3 has 15 amino acids. Germline-derived CDR1 and CDR2 are LGHNA and YSLEER. The V segment lost 1 base and the J segment 9 bases; nucleotides outside the gene matches: 5. In DNA, the CDR3 is TGCGCCAGCAGCCAAGGTAGCGGGAGGGCCGGTGAGCAGTTCTTC. This translates into CASSQGSGRAGEQFF.

This rearrangement joins TRBV10-3 to TRBJ1-2; D is ambiguous. With 4 bases removed from V and 2 bases from J, the gap between germline ends came to 8 bases. Looked up from germline, CDR1 is ENHRY and CDR2 is SYGVKD. This CDR3 contains 13 residues. This CDR3 is CAISGNDNYGYTF. DNA of the CDR3: TGTGCCATCAGTGGTAATGACAACTATGGCTACACCTTC.

The CDR3, as DNA: TGTGCCAGCAGTTACGACAAGGGTGTGGACACCGGGGAGCTGTTTTTT. It yields the protein CASSYDKGVDTGELFF. J is TRBJ2-2 and V is TRBV6-6, with D hard to call. The V end lost 2 bases, the J end lost 3 bases, and 13 bases lay between the germline ends. The germline V gene encodes CDR1 MNHNY and CDR2 SVGAGI (reference sequence). The CDR3 sequence is 16 residues long.